This is a list of T cell receptor beta chains from one sample in a study of CXCR3-negative and CXCR3-positive naive CD8 T cells. One entry per CDR3 protein, without DNA, is what TCRdb gives after re-calling the 5' RACE reads. This listing includes about 40,000 distinct CDR3 sequences. The source material was memory CD8+ T cells from blood. These receptors came from a human donor in good health. Some clones in this sample may be carry-over from other donors' samples. The CDR3 runs from the conserved cysteine through the conserved F or W. Fields, in order: J gene, V gene, clone size, CDR3 protein. Rows may omit the clone size; those that give it use once, few, many or a size class.

J: TRBJ2-1; V: TRBV4-3; size: .; CDR3: CASSQMPGGVLGYNEQFF
J: TRBJ2-7; V: TRBV28; size: .; CDR3: CASSYSPDEQYF
J: TRBJ1-1; V: TRBV4-2; size: .; CDR3: CASSQVDRGVAEAFF
J: TRBJ2-7; V: TRBV29-1; size: .; CDR3: CSVLLADSYEQYF
J: TRBJ1-2; V: TRBV29-1; size: .; CDR3: CSVGEGNYGYTF
J: TRBJ1-1; V: TRBV20-1; size: medium-sized; CDR3: CSAIRGDTEAFF
J: TRBJ1-5; V: TRBV27; size: .; CDR3: CASSPRQDGPQHF
J: TRBJ1-1; V: TRBV29-1; size: .; CDR3: CSAISDTEAFF
J: TRBJ2-7; V: TRBV20-1; size: .; CDR3: CSARGTSYEQYF
J: TRBJ1-1; V: TRBV29-1; size: .; CDR3: CSVEERKTGRVPEAFF
J: TRBJ2-7; V: TRBV7-2; size: .; CDR3: CASSLALGTYEQYF
J: TRBJ2-7; V: TRBV7-6; size: .; CDR3: CASSSGLYEQYF
J: TRBJ2-2; V: TRBV11-2; size: .; CDR3: CASSLTNTGELFF
J: TRBJ2-1; V: TRBV29-1; size: .; CDR3: CSVTSGGSEQFF
J: TRBJ2-1; V: TRBV18; size: .; CDR3: CASSPQGYNEQFF
J: TRBJ2-3; V: TRBV20-1; size: .; CDR3: CSAINFPSGTIDSTDTQYF
J: TRBJ2-3; V: TRBV29-1; size: .; CDR3: CSVEEGTDTQYF
J: TRBJ2-5; V: TRBV11-2; size: .; CDR3: CASSLPRDALSQETQYF
J: TRBJ2-5; V: TRBV10-2; size: .; CDR3: CASSDNYLKETQYF
J: TRBJ2-7; V: TRBV12-3/TRBV12-4; size: .; CDR3: CASSRDSYEQYF
J: TRBJ2-3; V: TRBV5-8; size: .; CDR3: CASSWAGPPADTQYF
J: TRBJ1-5; V: TRBV7-6; size: .; CDR3: CASSLGPGVQPQHF
J: TRBJ2-7; V: TRBV7-6; size: .; CDR3: CASSDGTGAYEQYF
J: TRBJ2-7; V: TRBV20-1; size: .; CDR3: CSASVPDNSYEQYF
J: TRBJ1-6; V: TRBV25-1; size: .; CDR3: CASSEFGGGNSPLHF
J: TRBJ2-1; V: TRBV4-2; size: .; CDR3: CASSQDTSIEQFF
J: TRBJ2-7; V: TRBV7-9; size: .; CDR3: CASSPADRFLALTYEQYF
J: TRBJ2-2; V: TRBV29-1; size: .; CDR3: CSVEVGWGRAGELFF
J: TRBJ2-1; V: TRBV6-4; size: .; CDR3: CASSATSGAYNEQFF
J: TRBJ2-3; V: TRBV29-1; size: .; CDR3: CSVVWATDSTDTQYF
J: TRBJ2-7; V: TRBV5-1; size: .; CDR3: CASSHVSLPGQGNYEQYF
J: TRBJ2-5; V: TRBV29-1; size: .; CDR3: CSVVLAGEAQETQYF
J: TRBJ2-1; V: TRBV2; size: .; CDR3: CASIAGGGPYNEQFF
J: TRBJ2-7; V: TRBV19; size: .; CDR3: CASTPPGQPYEQYF
J: TRBJ2-7; V: TRBV9; size: .; CDR3: CASSVVSGGSTYEQYF
J: TRBJ1-2; V: TRBV11-2; size: .; CDR3: CASSGWTGGDYGYTF
J: TRBJ2-2; V: TRBV7-3; size: large; CDR3: CASSLTGGTGELFF
J: TRBJ2-1; V: TRBV5-6; size: .; CDR3: CASSLGIGDEQFF
J: TRBJ2-3; V: TRBV5-1; size: .; CDR3: CASSPRIGVAGWHADTQYF
J: TRBJ2-1; V: TRBV28; size: .; CDR3: CASSWVAREQFF
J: TRBJ1-1; V: TRBV4-1; size: .; CDR3: CASSPQGGSTEAFF
J: TRBJ2-2; V: TRBV6-5; size: .; CDR3: CASSYSLAGRDTGELFF
J: TRBJ2-2; V: TRBV5-1; size: .; CDR3: CASSLVEGVNPGELFF
J: TRBJ1-5; V: TRBV7-6; size: .; CDR3: CASSLGGTPYSNQPQHF
J: TRBJ2-1; V: TRBV7-6; size: .; CDR3: CASSAAGSEQFF